This T cell receptor beta chain was obtained from a study of blood T cells in healthy people across ages. Overall study context: Capture via template switching afforded approximately one barcoded beta molecule per two T cells.

Each sample provided at least 5 micrograms of extracted total RNA. Regarding the study as a whole: Age showed a roughly linear inverse relationship with TCR beta diversity per million T cells.

As concerns this clonotype: The antigen is undetermined.

Primers used in a second PCR of roughly 6 to 11 cycles were a sample-barcoded 5' primer and a J-beta primer mix. Each cDNA molecule carried a tag from a template-switch adaptor that contained 12 random nucleotides. TCRdb ran MiXCR on the 5' RACE reads and lists one entry per CDR3 protein. This sample has about 680,000 distinct CDR3 sequences; more than 40% occur once, and the top ten carry about a third. After removal of 3 bases from V and 1 base from J, the junction contained 8 bases not matched to a gene. CDR1 DFQATT and CDR2 SNEGSKA come from the germline V gene (reference sequence). This CDR3 region has 17 residues.

Material for sequencing was blood. The TCR comes from a woman aged 60 to 75 in good health. This chain uses TRBV20-1 with TRBJ2-3; 12 bases match TRBD2. CDR3 loop: CSASLTSGSWGTDTQYF. The DNA for the CDR3 is TGCAGTGCTAGCCTGACTAGCGGGAGTTGGGGCACAGATACGCAGTATTTT.